This TCR beta chain originates from a study of identifying expanded T cells in peripheral blood. Repertoires were generated with immunoSEQ multiplex PCR, while TCRdb's copy carries only in-frame clones and drops some. The sample yields about 100,000 clones, about 87% seen once. Details on this clone: The antigen remains unidentified.

Germline CDR1 reads SEHNR; CDR2 reads FQNEAQ (reference sequence). Trimming shortened V by 2 bases and J by 5 bases, and 13 bases separated the two germline ends. The CDR3 is 14 amino acids. Collection occurred without any documented infections or immune events in donors. Findings of the study overall: Across healthy donors, higher total template counts meant significantly greater approximately two-week count variance. Over approximately two and four weeks, about 15 and 18 clones changed, versus around 1.3 between replicates.

This rearrangement joins TRBV7-9 to TRBJ2-7; no definite D call. This clonotype was sampled from a person aged 18 to 75 in good health. Sequencing was done on a sample of blood. In nucleotides, the CDR3 is TGTGCCAGCAGCTTATCTTACCTGGCACACGAGCAGTACTTC. Translated: CASSLSYLAHEQYF.